The source of this TCR beta chain is a study of Ad26.COV2.S vaccination and SARS-CoV-2 variants (dated by TCRdb to 2020 to 2022). For the study in its entirety: Donors in the vaccine arm were drawn from COV1001, a multicentre, randomized, double-blind, placebo-controlled phase I-IIa trial testing Ad26.COV2.S in healthy adults. Ad26.COV2.S was administered intramuscularly at 5 x 10^10 or 1 x 10^11 viral particles, either as a single shot or as two shots given 56 days apart. Investigators remained blinded to trial group allocation during experiments and outcome assessment. Trial participants were randomized into five groups of five: low-dose or high-dose Ad26.COV2.S given once or twice, or placebo on both occasions. TCRbeta repertoire sequencing served as the tool for gauging how specific and how broad the SARS-CoV-2-reactive T cell receptors were following Ad26.COV2.S vaccination. A total of around 32 samples were included in the TCR-sequenced set, comprising about 20 Ad26.COV2.S vaccine recipients, 5 placebo recipients and 8 SARS-CoV-2 convalescent individuals.

The immunoSEQ Assay was used to sequence TCRbeta CDR3 regions. After extraction, genomic DNA underwent amplification by bias-controlled multiplex PCR, followed by high-throughput sequencing. Concerning the study's data processing: To quantify the absolute abundance of every unique TCRbeta CDR3 region, sequences were collapsed and filtered. T cell fraction was estimated by normalizing TCRbeta template counts to usable DNA, with usable DNA measured through amplification of reference genes found in all nucleated cells. Repertoire TCRs were annotated as SARS-CoV-2-specific by exact matching of V gene, CDR3 amino acid sequence and J gene to a known reactive TCR set. The reference SARS-CoV-2 TCR set was obtained from MIRA and was filtered for enrichment in COVID-19-positive ImmuneCODE repertoires, whereby public or cross-reactive TCRs were removed. Using the MIRA antigens, annotated TCRs were further analysed by specific ORF or by position within an ORF. Depth was the summed frequency of annotated unique rearrangements, while breadth was defined as annotated unique rearrangements over total unique productive rearrangements. Group comparisons of TCR breadth used two-sided Wilcoxon rank-sum tests. This immuneACCESS table, as held by TCRdb, lists in-frame sequences with V and J called but not all clones. Of the missing ones, under half trace to an unresolved V gene in checked studies; the others have no known cause. V and J calls plus clone size are reproduced from that table; the DNA served to infer D and trimming. The sample table holds about 390,000 clones, of which roughly nine tenths were seen once. Of the sample, approximately 3.7% falls within the top ten clones.

On this clone itself: Its antigen remains undetermined. One base away there is no much larger clone; base qualities are not given.

A distance of 10 bases separates the germline ends of V and J, which lose 1 base and 4 bases respectively. There are 13 amino acids in the CDR3, from cysteine to phenylalanine inclusive. Only the CDR3 region is kept as DNA, spanning 39 bases read in frame from base 1. The germline V gene specifies SQVTM as CDR1 and ANQGSEA as CDR2. This specimen's treatment or condition label, interpreted: around 19 received Ad26.COV2.S at low or high dose, single or two shots; roughly 5 received placebo; per-sample allocation not given. Repertoires of vaccine and placebo recipients were sequenced from samples taken on day 63 after the first injection. Cohort 1b enrolled roughly 25 adults aged 18-55 years at a single site in Boston, USA, between 29 July and 7 August 2020. Ad26.COV2.S was a replication-incompetent adenovirus type 26 vector that expressed a prefusion-stabilized SARS-CoV-2 spike protein derived from the original Wuhan strain.

The study at large found these results: The authors noted that total T cell responses may have been underestimated by the TCR breadth and depth analyses. Vaccine and placebo recipients had similar non-spike TCR breadth, a finding consistent with the vaccine containing only spike. Ad26.COV2.S recipients had higher spike-specific TCR breadth than placebo recipients (P = 0.0014). Substantial breadth of spike-specific CD8+ and CD4+ T cell responses was reported after vaccination. Comparing responses between vaccine doses or regimens was not something the study was powered to do.

The TCR sequence derives from a person between 18 and 65 years old who received the Ad26.COV2.S COVID-19 vaccine or a placebo. The chain links TRBV29-1 with TRBJ1-1; TRBD1 might be the D gene, on 6 matching bases. The specimen comprised peripheral blood, sampled in a trial of Ad26.COV2.S vaccine versus placebo. The DNA sequence is as follows: TGCAGCGTTGAAGGCCAGGGGATCACTGAAGCTTTCTTT. It translates to CSVEGQGITEAFF.